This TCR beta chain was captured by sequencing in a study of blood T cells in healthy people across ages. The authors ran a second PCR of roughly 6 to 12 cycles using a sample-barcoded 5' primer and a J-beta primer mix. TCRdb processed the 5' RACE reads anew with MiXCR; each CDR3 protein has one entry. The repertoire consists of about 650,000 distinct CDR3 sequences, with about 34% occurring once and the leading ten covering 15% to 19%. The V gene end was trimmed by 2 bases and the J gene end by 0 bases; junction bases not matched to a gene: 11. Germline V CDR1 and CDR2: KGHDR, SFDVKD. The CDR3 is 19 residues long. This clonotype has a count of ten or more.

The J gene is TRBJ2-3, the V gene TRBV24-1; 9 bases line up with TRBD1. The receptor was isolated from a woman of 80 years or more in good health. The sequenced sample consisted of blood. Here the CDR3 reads CATSDSIHPGQGSTDTQYF. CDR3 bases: TGTGCCACCAGTGATTCCATCCATCCGGGACAGGGAAGCACAGATACGCAGTATTTT.